Each of the 32 T cell receptor beta chains below was sequenced from the same sample in a study of blood T cells in healthy people across ages. Primed by a sample-barcoded 5' primer and a J-beta primer mix, a second PCR proceeded for 7 to 11 cycles. TCRdb processed the 5' RACE reads anew with MiXCR; each CDR3 protein has one entry. The sample holds roughly 800,000 distinct CDR3 sequences; around 36% are singletons and the top ten take 13%. Sequencing was performed on blood. The receptor set was obtained from a man aged 18 to 29 in good health.

The chain employs TRBV25-1 and TRBJ2-7; 9 bases map to TRBD1. The junction had 3 bases not matched to a gene; V was cut back by 6 bases and J by 0 bases. The CDR3 contains 14 residues. Germline V gene sequence: CDR1 MGHDK, CDR2 SYGVNS. The CDR3 DNA reads TGTGCCAGCAGACTGGGACAGGGCTCCTACGAGCAGTACTTC. Translation: CASRLGQGSYEQYF.

With respect to this clonotype: The junction does not match germline at one end; this may be a read error. The genes are TRBV20-1 and TRBJ2-7; 7 nucleotides match TRBD1. The DNA end favors TRBJ2-4, so the J call may be wrong. This CDR3 comprises 16 residues. Germline values: CDR1 DFQATT, CDR2 SNEGSKA (reference sequence). The CDR3 DNA follows: TGCAGTGTTAGAGCATGGGACAGCGGAGCCAAAAACATTCAGTACTTC. This translates into CSVRAWDSGAKNIQYF.

This chain connects TRBV29-1 to TRBJ2-5, with TRBD1 identical over 7 bases. In germline, CDR1 is SQVTM, CDR2 ANQGSEA. This CDR3 region has 15 residues. V lost 0 bases, J lost 1 base, and 5 bases stayed unmatched. The CDR3 loop reads CSVEDSDRAQETQYF. The CDR3 nucleotides are TGCAGCGTTGAAGATAGTGACAGGGCCCAAGAGACCCAGTACTTC.

This clonotype has a handful of counts. The chain couples TRBV5-1 to TRBJ1-1; 9 bases are a match to TRBD1. The ends lost 4 bases at V and 1 base at J; junction bases unmatched: 5. CDR3 size: 15 residues. The germline V gene encodes CDR1 SGHRS and CDR2 YFSETQ. CDR3 amino acids: CASSPTGGENTEAFF. CDR3 DNA: TGCGCCAGCAGCCCGACAGGGGGAGAGAACACTGAAGCTTTCTTT.

This clonotype was seen more than once but under ten times. The chain carries TRBV12-3 or TRBV12-4 and TRBJ1-5; tentatively, D is TRBD1 (5 bases). CDR3 length: 14 residues. Trimming left V 3 bases short and J 6 bases short, with 12 bases between. The chain's CDR3 is CASSFGGDGQPQHF. The CDR3 DNA sequence: TGTGCCAGCAGTTTCGGAGGGGATGGTCAGCCCCAGCATTTT.

The rearrangement links TRBV5-1 to TRBJ1-5; TRBD1 agrees at 8 bases. The V gene's germline CDR1 is SGHRS and CDR2 YFSETQ. The CDR3 totals 16 residues. Trimming took 4 bases from V and 5 from J; bases not matched to a gene: 11. CDR3: CASSATGTGDYQPQHF. In DNA, the CDR3 is TGCGCCAGCAGCGCGACCGGGACAGGTGATTATCAGCCCCAGCATTTT. Variable domain in full (rest from reference TRBV5-1 and TRBJ1-5): KAGVTQTPRYLIKTRGQQVTLSCSPISGHRSVSWYQQTPGQGLQFLFEYFSETQRNKGNFPGRFSGRQFSNSRSEMNVSTLELGDSALYLCASSATGTGDYQPQHFGDGTRLSIL.

This chain uses TRBV20-1 with TRBJ1-4; TRBD1 agrees at 9 bases. Germline CDR1 and CDR2: DFQATT and SNEGSKA (reference sequence). There are 13 residues in the CDR3. Trimming removed 5 bases from V and 8 bases from J; junction bases left unmatched: 6. The CDR3 DNA is TGCAGTGCTGTCGACAGGGGGGACGAAAAACTGTTTTTT. This gives the protein CSAVDRGDEKLFF.

V is TRBV29-1 and J is TRBJ2-5, with no clear D. The CDR3 has 11 amino acids. CDR1 is SQVTM, CDR2 ANQGSEA, per germline. V gave up 8 bases and J gave up 5 bases, with 12 bases separating them. CDR3 sequence (DNA): TGCAGCCGGAGAGATGTGGAGACCCAGTACTTC. This sequence encodes CSRRDVETQYF.

Ten or more counts support this clonotype. The genes are TRBV25-1 and TRBJ1-2, with 10 nucleotides matching TRBD1. Germline loops: CDR1 MGHDK, CDR2 SYGVNS. There are 15 residues in the CDR3. J gave up 4 bases and V 8 bases, and 10 bases lay outside the gene matches. In nucleotides, the CDR3 is TGTGCCAGCCAGTTAGGGACAGGGGATTTCTATGGCTACACCTTC. Translating it yields CASQLGTGDFYGYTF.

V is TRBV20-1 and J is TRBJ2-7; D might be TRBD2 (6 bases). The J call may be wrong; the DNA end is better matched by TRBJ2-5. This CDR3 contains 11 residues. Germline CDR1 DFQATT, CDR2 SNEGSKA (reference sequence). This CDR3 is CGGTPRETQYF. CDR3 nucleotide sequence: TGCGGGGGGACTCCAAGGGAGACCCAGTACTTC.

This clonotype was observed a handful of times. The CDR3 DNA follows: TGTGCCAGCAGTCCCACCCGGTCGGTGGGAAACTATGGCTACACCTTC. Translating it yields CASSPTRSVGNYGYTF. This chain joins TRBV27 and TRBJ1-2; D is unresolved. Germline V gives CDR1 MNHEY, CDR2 SMNVEV (reference sequence). The CDR3 is made up of 16 amino acids. The ends were cut back, 5 bases at V and 2 bases at J, with 18 bases in the middle.

DNA of the CDR3: TGTGCCAGCAGCCAGGGGGACAGGCGCTCCCAAATGCTTAGTAGCAATCAGCCCCAGCATTTT. This sequence encodes CASSQGDRRSQMLSSNQPQHF. The chain links TRBV14 to TRBJ1-5; 8 bases are a match to TRBD1. The CDR3 extends over 21 amino acids. The ends lost 3 bases at V and 0 bases at J; junction bases unmatched: 19. The germline CDR1 and CDR2 sequences are SGHDN and FVKESK.

The V and J genes are TRBV5-1 and TRBJ2-3; 7 bases align to TRBD1. There are 16 residues in the CDR3. V lost 5 bases to trimming and J lost 3 bases; unmatched junction nucleotides: 12. The germline CDR1 and CDR2 sequences are SGHRS and YFSETQ. In nucleotides, the CDR3 is TGCGCCAGCAGTTTCGAACCGGGACAGACGACAGATACGCAGTATTTT. Encoded protein: CASSFEPGQTTDTQYF.

In its sample, this clonotype was seen a few times. This chain joins TRBV6-2 or TRBV6-3 and TRBJ1-1; D possibly corresponds to TRBD1 (6 bases). The CDR3 totals 16 residues. The germline gives CDR1 MNHEY, CDR2 SVGEGT. V was clipped by 2 bases and J by 5 bases, with 18 bases between them. The CDR3 reads CASSYTWAGVRTEAFF. As DNA, the CDR3 is TGTGCCAGCAGTTACACCTGGGCAGGGGTACGAACTGAAGCTTTCTTT.

J is TRBJ1-4 and V is TRBV20-1; weak D call: TRBD1 (5 bases). Germline-derived CDR1 and CDR2 are DFQATT and SNEGSKA (reference sequence). The CDR3 totals 13 residues. V was clipped by 2 bases and J by 8 bases, with 12 bases between them. CDR3 DNA: TGCAGTGCTAGATGGGGGGACGAAGAAAAACTGTTTTTT. The encoded protein is CSARWGDEEKLFF.

The chain links TRBV7-9 to TRBJ1-2, with 9 bases fitting TRBD1. This CDR3 has 13 amino acids. V gave up 5 bases and J gave up 7 bases; unmatched junction bases: 5. Germline loops: CDR1 SEHNR, CDR2 FQNEAQ (reference sequence). CDR3 bases: TGTGCCAGCAGCGTAGGACAGGGGCTTGGCTACACCTTC. This gives the protein CASSVGQGLGYTF. The whole variable domain, filled in from reference TRBV7-9 and TRBJ1-2, reads DTGVSQNPRHKITKRGQNVTFRCDPISEHNRLYWYRQTLGQGPEFLTYFQNEAQLEKSRLLSDRFSAERPKGSFSTLEIQRTEQGDSAMYLCASSVGQGLGYTFGSGTRLTVV.

V and J are TRBV12-3 or TRBV12-4 and TRBJ2-1, with TRBD2 identical over 8 bases. The junction had 9 bases not matched to a gene; V was cut back by 6 bases and J by 5 bases. The CDR3 spans 15 residues. CDR3 sequence reads: CASSPTTSGNNEQFF. The CDR3 coding sequence is TGTGCCAGCAGCCCAACTACTAGCGGCAACAATGAGCAGTTCTTC.

This clonotype showed up just a few times. J is TRBJ2-5 and V is TRBV4-2; unclear D gene. From germline, CDR1 is LGHNA and CDR2 YNFKEQ. The CDR3 consists of 17 residues. With 4 bases removed from V and 1 base from J, the gap between germline ends came to 19 bases. The CDR3 DNA reads TGTGCCAGCAGCCCGAAACCGACTGCGGATTTCCAAGAGACCCAGTACTTC. It yields the protein CASSPKPTADFQETQYF.

The sample holds many counts of this clonotype. The chain recombines TRBV2 with TRBJ2-7, with D unresolved. With 7 bases removed from V and 1 base from J, the gap between germline ends came to 8 bases. This CDR3 comprises 12 residues. Germline loops: CDR1 SNHLY, CDR2 FYNNEI. CDR3 in DNA: TGTGCCAGCATCACCGCTTCCTACGAGCAGTACTTC. Translated: CASITASYEQYF.

This clonotype was found a few times. The genes are TRBV12-5 and TRBJ2-1; TRBD2 matches 10 bases. Trimming at V came to 1 base and at J to 9 bases, leaving 12 bases not matched to a gene. The CDR3 consists of 17 residues. In germline, CDR1 is LGHNT, CDR2 FRNRAP. The CDR3 sequence: CASGLDHSGGLRPEQFF. The CDR3 DNA is TGTGCTAGTGGTTTGGACCATAGCGGGGGGCTGCGTCCTGAGCAGTTCTTC.

This clonotype was recorded a few times. The chain joins TRBV7-2 to TRBJ1-1; no clear D. The germline CDR1 and CDR2 sequences are SGHTA and FQGNSA. The CDR3 runs 13 residues. The V end lost 3 bases, the J end lost 7 bases, and 12 bases lay between the germline ends. CDR3 region: CASSLQRSLEAFF. CDR3 in DNA: TGTGCCAGCAGCTTGCAACGGTCTCTTGAAGCTTTCTTT.

This clonotype was detected only once. A much more abundant neighbour one base away suggests this may be a read error. The chain links TRBV4-1 to TRBJ2-3; D possibly matches TRBD1 or TRBD2 (5 bases each). Trimming took off 4 bases at V and 10 bases at J, with 12 bases between the two ends. Germline V gives CDR1 MGHRA, CDR2 YSYEKL. The CDR3 contains 12 residues. The CDR3 sequence: CASSLGTGSQYF. The CDR3 region has the DNA TGCGCCAGCAGCCTCGGGACCGGGTCGCAGTATTTT.

On this clonotype: This may stem from a read error, because a much larger clone lies one nucleotide away. The chain couples TRBV4-2 to TRBJ2-5, with a tentative D call TRBD2 (6 bases). CDR3 length: 16 amino acids. CDR1 is LGHNA, CDR2 YNFKEQ, per germline. The CDR3 region is CTSSQTIRGSQETQYF. CDR3 DNA: TGTACCAGCAGCCAGACGATTCGGGGGAGCCAAGAGACCCAGTACTTC.

This clonotype was counted only a few times. J is TRBJ2-3 and V is TRBV4-3, with TRBD1 matching 8 bases. Germline V gene lookup returns CDR1 LGHNA and CDR2 YSLEER. After removal of 0 bases from V and 3 bases from J, the junction contained 8 bases not matched to a gene. This CDR3 has 17 amino acids. CDR3 bases: TGCGCCAGCAGCCAAGATATAGGACAGGGAGTGACAGATACGCAGTATTTT. It codes for CASSQDIGQGVTDTQYF.

This clonotype came up once. This sequence joins TRBV6-2 or TRBV6-3 and TRBJ1-2, with no clear D. With 0 bases removed from V and 8 bases from J, the gap between germline ends came to 7 bases. In germline, CDR1 is MNHEY, CDR2 SVGEGT. This CDR3 is 12 amino acids long. Here the CDR3 reads CASSYSSKGYTF. CDR3 nucleotides: TGTGCCAGCAGTTACTCGAGTAAAGGCTACACCTTC.

Only a few counts were recorded for this clonotype. V gene TRBV20-1 combines with J gene TRBJ1-1; 8 bases align to TRBD1. With 6 bases clipped from V and 6 bases from J, the junction kept 9 bases outside the gene matches. The CDR3 has 13 residues. Germline loops: CDR1 DFQATT, CDR2 SNEGSKA (reference sequence). The CDR3 is CSANLDRGAEAFF. The CDR3 DNA follows: TGCAGTGCCAACCTTGACAGGGGCGCTGAAGCTTTCTTT.

The J gene is TRBJ1-3, the V gene TRBV7-2; D not certain. The CDR3 is made up of 15 amino acids. With 5 bases removed from V and 0 bases from J, the gap between germline ends came to 11 bases. Per germline, CDR1 SGHTA and CDR2 FQGNSA. CDR3 bases: TGTGCCAGCAGCCGCATTTTTAGCTCTGGAAACACCATATATTTT. Translation: CASSRIFSSGNTIYF.

J is TRBJ2-1 and V is TRBV13; D remains ambiguous. Trimming stripped 6 bases from V and 5 bases from J, with 11 bases between. CDR1 PRHDT and CDR2 FYEKMQ come from the germline V gene (reference sequence). The CDR3 contains 13 residues. The CDR3 DNA reads as TGTGCCAGCAGACGGGCGGCAAACAATGAGCAGTTCTTC. Translation gives CASRRAANNEQFF.

In regard to this clonotype: A read error may be the cause here, since a much bigger clone is one base away. The genes are TRBV9 and TRBJ2-1; 9 nucleotides match TRBD2. Germline assignment: CDR1 SGDLS and CDR2 YYNGEE. CDR3 length equals 15 residues. The CDR3 region is CTSSPTLAGDNEQFF. The CDR3, as DNA: TGTACCAGCAGCCCAACTTTAGCGGGGGACAATGAGCAGTTCTTC. Complete variable domain (other parts from reference TRBV9 and TRBJ2-1): DSGVTQTPKHLITATGQRVTLRCSPRSGDLSVYWYQQSLDQGLQFLIQYYNGEERAKGNILERFSAQQFPDLHSELNLSSLELGDSALYFCTSSPTLAGDNEQFFGPGTRLTVL.

About this clonotype: This clone may be a read error of a much larger clone one base away. The J gene is TRBJ2-3, the V gene TRBV12-3 or TRBV12-4; TRBD2 agrees at 7 bases. The CDR3 runs 15 residues. Unmatched junction bases numbered 4, after V lost 4 bases and J lost 0 bases. The CDR3 DNA sequence: TGTGCCAGCAGTTGGCGGGGGAGGAGCACAGATACGCAGTATTTT. Translating it yields CASSWRGRSTDTQYF.

The rearrangement joins TRBV10-3 to TRBJ1-1; D is uncertain. V lost 8 bases to trimming and J lost 6 bases, with 13 bases between them. Germline CDR1 reads ENHRY; CDR2 reads SYGVKD. The CDR3 contains 12 residues. CDR3: CAIGVAESEAFF. The CDR3, as DNA: TGTGCCATCGGAGTCGCGGAATCTGAAGCTTTCTTT.

This clonotype was seen only a few times. The chain uses TRBV27 and TRBJ2-3; D is uncertain. Germline CDR1 MNHEY, CDR2 SMNVEV (reference sequence). With 3 bases removed from V and 3 bases from J, the gap between germline ends came to 10 bases. The CDR3 has 14 residues. The CDR3 sequence is CASSLERRTDTQYF. The CDR3 DNA reads TGTGCCAGCAGTTTGGAACGGCGGACAGATACGCAGTATTTT.